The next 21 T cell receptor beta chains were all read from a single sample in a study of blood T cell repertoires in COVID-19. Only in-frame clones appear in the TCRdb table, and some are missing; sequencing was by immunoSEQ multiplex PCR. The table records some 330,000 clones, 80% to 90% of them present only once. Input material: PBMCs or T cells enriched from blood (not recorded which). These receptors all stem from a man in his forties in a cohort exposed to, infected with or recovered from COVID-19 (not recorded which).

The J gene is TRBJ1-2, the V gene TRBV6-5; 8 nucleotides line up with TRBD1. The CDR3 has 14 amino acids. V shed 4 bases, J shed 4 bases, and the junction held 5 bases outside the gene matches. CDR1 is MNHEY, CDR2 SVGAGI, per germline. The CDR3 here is CASSLQGVFYGYTF. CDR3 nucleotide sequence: TGTGCCAGCAGTTTACAGGGGGTCTTCTATGGCTACACCTTC.

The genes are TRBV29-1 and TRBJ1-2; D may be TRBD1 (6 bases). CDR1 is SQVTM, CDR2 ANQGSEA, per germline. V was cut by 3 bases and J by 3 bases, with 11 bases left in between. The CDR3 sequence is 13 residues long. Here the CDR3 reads CSVDGAGDYGYTF. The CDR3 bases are TGCAGCGTTGATGGGGCAGGGGACTATGGCTACACCTTC.

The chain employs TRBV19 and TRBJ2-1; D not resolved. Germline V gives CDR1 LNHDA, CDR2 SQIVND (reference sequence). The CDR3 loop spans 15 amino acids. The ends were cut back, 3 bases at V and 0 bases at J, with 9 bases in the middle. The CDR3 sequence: CASSISLSSYNEQFF. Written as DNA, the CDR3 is TGTGCCAGTAGTATTAGTCTGAGCTCCTACAATGAGCAGTTCTTC.

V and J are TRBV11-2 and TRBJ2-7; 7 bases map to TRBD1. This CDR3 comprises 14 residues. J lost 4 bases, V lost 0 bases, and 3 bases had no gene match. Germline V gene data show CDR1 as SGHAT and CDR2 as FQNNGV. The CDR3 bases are TGTGCCAGCAGCTTAGAGACAGGGCGTTACGAGCAGTACTTC. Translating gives CASSLETGRYEQYF. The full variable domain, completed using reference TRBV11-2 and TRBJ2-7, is EAGVAQSPRYKIIEKRQSVAFWCNPISGHATLYWYQQILGQGPKLLIQFQNNGVVDDSQLPKDRFSAERLKGVDSTLKIQPAKLEDSAVYLCASSLETGRYEQYFGPGTRLTVT.

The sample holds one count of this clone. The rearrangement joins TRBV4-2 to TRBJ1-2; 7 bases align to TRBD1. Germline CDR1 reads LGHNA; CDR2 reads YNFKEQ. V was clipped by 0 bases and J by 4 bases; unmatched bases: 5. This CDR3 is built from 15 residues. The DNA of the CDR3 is TGTGCCAGCAGCCAAGATAGAGGGACAGCCTATGGCTACACCTTC. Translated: CASSQDRGTAYGYTF.

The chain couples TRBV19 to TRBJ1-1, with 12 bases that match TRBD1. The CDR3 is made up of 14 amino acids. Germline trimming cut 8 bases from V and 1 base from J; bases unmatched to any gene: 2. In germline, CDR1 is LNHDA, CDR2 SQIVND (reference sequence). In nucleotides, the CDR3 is TGTGCCAGTGGGGACAGGGGGCAGAACACTGAAGCTTTCTTT. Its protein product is CASGDRGQNTEAFF.

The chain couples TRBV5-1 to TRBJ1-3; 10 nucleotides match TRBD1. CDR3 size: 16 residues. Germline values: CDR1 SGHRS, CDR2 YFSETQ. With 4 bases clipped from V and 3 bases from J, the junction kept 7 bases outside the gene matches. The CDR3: CASSGETGGRGNTIYF. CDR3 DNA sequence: TGCGCCAGCAGCGGGGAGACAGGGGGCCGTGGAAACACCATATATTTT.

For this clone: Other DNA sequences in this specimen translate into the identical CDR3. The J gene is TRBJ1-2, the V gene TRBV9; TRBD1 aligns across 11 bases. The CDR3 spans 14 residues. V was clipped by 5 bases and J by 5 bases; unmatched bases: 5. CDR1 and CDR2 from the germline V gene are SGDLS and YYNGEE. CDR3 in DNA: TGTGCCAGCAGTGCTGGGACAGGGGGTTATGGCTACACCTTC. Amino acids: CASSAGTGGYGYTF.

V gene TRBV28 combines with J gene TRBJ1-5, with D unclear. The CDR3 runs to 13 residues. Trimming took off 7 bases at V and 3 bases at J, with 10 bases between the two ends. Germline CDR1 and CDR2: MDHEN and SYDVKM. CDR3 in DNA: TGTGCCAGCAACTTCCCCCCCAATCAGCCCCAGCATTTT. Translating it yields CASNFPPNQPQHF.

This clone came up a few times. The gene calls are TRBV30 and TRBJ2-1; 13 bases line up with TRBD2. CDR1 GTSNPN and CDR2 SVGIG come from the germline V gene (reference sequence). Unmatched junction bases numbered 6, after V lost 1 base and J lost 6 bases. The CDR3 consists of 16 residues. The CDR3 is CAWSGLGLAGPNEQFF. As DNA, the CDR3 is TGTGCCTGGAGTGGCCTGGGACTAGCGGGACCCAATGAGCAGTTCTTC.

The CDR3 DNA is TGTGCCAGCGGCGGGACGGGGGGAAACTACGAGCAGTACTTC. As protein: CASGGTGGNYEQYF. The rearrangement links TRBV6-5 to TRBJ2-7; 7 bases fit TRBD2. The germline V gene encodes CDR1 MNHEY and CDR2 SVGAGI. This CDR3 spans 14 amino acids. The trim removed 8 bases at V and 3 bases at J, leaving 10 bases unmatched.

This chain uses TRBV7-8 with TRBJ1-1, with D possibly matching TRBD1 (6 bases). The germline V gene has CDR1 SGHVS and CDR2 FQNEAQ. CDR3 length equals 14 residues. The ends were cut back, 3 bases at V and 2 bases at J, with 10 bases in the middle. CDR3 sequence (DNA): TGTGCCAGCAGCTTCGGACAGATCAACACTGAAGCTTTCTTT. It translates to CASSFGQINTEAFF.

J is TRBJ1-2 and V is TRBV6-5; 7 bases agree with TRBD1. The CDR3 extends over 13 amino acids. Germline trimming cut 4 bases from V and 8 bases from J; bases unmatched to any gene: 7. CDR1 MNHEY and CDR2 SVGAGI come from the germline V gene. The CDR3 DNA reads TGTGCCAGCAGTTCACAGGGGCATCGAGGCTACACCTTC. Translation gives CASSSQGHRGYTF.

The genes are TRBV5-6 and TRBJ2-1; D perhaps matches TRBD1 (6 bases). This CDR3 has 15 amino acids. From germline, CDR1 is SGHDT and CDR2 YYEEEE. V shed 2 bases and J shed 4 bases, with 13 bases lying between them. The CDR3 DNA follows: TGTGCCAGCAGCTTATATAGCAGGGGATACAATGAGCAGTTCTTC. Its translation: CASSLYSRGYNEQFF.

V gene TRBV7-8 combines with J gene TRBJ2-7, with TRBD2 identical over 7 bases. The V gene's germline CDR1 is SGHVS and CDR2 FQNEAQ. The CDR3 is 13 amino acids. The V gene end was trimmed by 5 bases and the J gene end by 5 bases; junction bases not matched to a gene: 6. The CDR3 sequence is CASSPTSFDEQYF. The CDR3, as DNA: TGTGCCAGCAGCCCGACTAGCTTCGACGAGCAGTACTTC. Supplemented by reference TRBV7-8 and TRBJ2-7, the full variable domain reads GAGVSQSPRYKVAKRGQDVALRCDPISGHVSLFWYQQALGQGPEFLTYFQNEAQLDKSGLPSDRFFAERPEGSVSTLKIQRTQQEDSAVYLCASSPTSFDEQYFGPGTRLTVT.

DNA for the CDR3: TGTGCCAGCAGCTTAGGCGGGCTTAGCACAGATACGCAGTATTTT. Translation gives CASSLGGLSTDTQYF. This chain connects TRBV5-6 to TRBJ2-3; the D gene is possibly TRBD2 (5 bases). Germline assignment: CDR1 SGHDT and CDR2 YYEEEE. The CDR3 totals 15 residues. The V end lost 2 bases, the J end lost 0 bases, and 10 bases lay between the germline ends.

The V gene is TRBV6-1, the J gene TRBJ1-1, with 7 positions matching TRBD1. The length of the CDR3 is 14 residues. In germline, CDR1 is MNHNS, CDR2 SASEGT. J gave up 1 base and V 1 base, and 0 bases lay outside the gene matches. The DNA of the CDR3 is TGTGCCAGCAGTGAAGACAGGGGGAACACTGAAGCTTTCTTT. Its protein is CASSEDRGNTEAFF.

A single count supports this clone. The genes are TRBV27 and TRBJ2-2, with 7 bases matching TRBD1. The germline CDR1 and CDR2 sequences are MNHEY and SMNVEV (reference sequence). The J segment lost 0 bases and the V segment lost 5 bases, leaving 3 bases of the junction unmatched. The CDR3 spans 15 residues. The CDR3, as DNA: TGTGCCAGCAGTACCAGGGGGACGAACACCGGGGAGCTGTTTTTT. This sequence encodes CASSTRGTNTGELFF.

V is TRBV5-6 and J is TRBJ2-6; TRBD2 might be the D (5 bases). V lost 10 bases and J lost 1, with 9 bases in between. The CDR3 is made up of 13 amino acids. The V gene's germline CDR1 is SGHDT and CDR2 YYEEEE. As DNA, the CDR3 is TGTGCCGGGGAGCTATCTGGGGCCAACGTCCTGACTTTC. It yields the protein CAGELSGANVLTF.

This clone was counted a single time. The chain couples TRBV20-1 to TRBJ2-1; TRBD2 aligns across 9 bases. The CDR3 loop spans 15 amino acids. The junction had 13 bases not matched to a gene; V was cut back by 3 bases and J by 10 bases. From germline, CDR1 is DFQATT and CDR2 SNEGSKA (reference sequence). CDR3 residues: CSASLRREGTREQFF. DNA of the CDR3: TGCAGTGCTAGTCTGCGGCGGGAGGGTACAAGGGAGCAGTTCTTC.

For the CDR3, the DNA is TGTGCCAGCAGCCCCCAAACCGGGGAGCTGTTTTTT. This encodes CASSPQTGELFF. The rearrangement links TRBV7-9 to TRBJ2-2, with D unclear. CDR1 is SEHNR, CDR2 FQNEAQ, per germline (reference sequence). The length of the CDR3 is 12 residues. Trimming cost V 5 bases and J 5 bases, with 6 bases left between them.